This T cell receptor beta chain originates from a study of blood T cell repertoires in COVID-19. As for the study in general: Samples representing acute and convalescent COVID-19 were sourced from the United States, Italy and Spain.

As originally analysed: Amplification of reference gene primers was used by the study to estimate nucleated cell counts. TCRdb's copy holds only in-frame clones and misses some; the assay was immunoSEQ multiplex PCR. V and J calls and clone size are copied from that table; D and trimming were computed from the DNA. Among about 110,000 clones listed, over 70% were seen once. Trimming removed 5 bases from V and 3 bases from J, with 16 bases in between. Per the germline V gene, CDR1 is SGHTA and CDR2 is FQGNSA. The CDR3 runs to 15 residues. Sequencing was performed on peripheral blood. The V call is TRBV7-2, the J call TRBJ1-2, with D possibly matching TRBD1 (5 bases). This receptor was identified in a woman in her forties or fifties with acute or convalescent COVID-19. The CDR3 DNA follows: TGTGCCAGCAGCCAGGCCGCTCGGGGGGACTATGGCTACACCTTC. Translated, it gives CASSQAARGDYGYTF.